This TCR beta chain was sequenced in a study of Ad26.COV2.S vaccination and SARS-CoV-2 variants. Study-wide background: Intramuscular Ad26.COV2.S doses were given once or twice, 56 days apart.

In regard to this clone: What it binds is unknown.

Study outcomes and limitations: Responses of T cells in total may have been underestimated by the TCR breadth and depth analyses.

Treatment defined: around 19 received Ad26.COV2.S at low or high dose, single or two shots; roughly 5 received placebo; per-sample allocation not given. Material that was analyzed had been drawn on day 63 after the first vaccine or placebo injection. Clones were read by immunoSEQ multiplex PCR, and TCRdb kept only the in-frame ones, dropping some. The table shows a few hundred thousand clones, with about 93% occurring only once. Trimming left V 7 bases short and J 0 bases short, with 14 bases between. Germline values: CDR1 LGHNA, CDR2 YNFKEQ. The CDR3 has 15 residues. This TCR was recovered from a person aged 18-60 years who received the Ad26.COV2.S COVID-19 vaccine or a placebo. The V call is TRBV4-2, the J call TRBJ2-3, with a tentative D call TRBD2 (6 bases). Sequences were derived from peripheral blood, sampled in a trial of Ad26.COV2.S vaccine versus placebo. CDR3 nucleotides: TGTGCCAGCACCCCGGGGCGGGGTAGCACAGATACGCAGTATTTT. Residues: CASTPGRGSTDTQYF.